What follows are 28 T cell receptor beta chains derived from one specimen sequenced in a study of cytomegalovirus exposure and HLA in healthy donors. PCR primers comprised 60 Vbeta and 13 Jbeta primers. Using immunoSEQ multiplex PCR, the repertoire was profiled, and TCRdb retains in-frame clones only, with some absent. The data show fewer than 150,000 clones, roughly 80% seen once. The specimen was PBMCs. These receptors all stem from a male donor in good health and CMV-seronegative.

With regard to this clone: A read error may produce the germline difference seen at one junction end. Here the CDR3 DNA reads TGTGCCAGCAGCGCCTCTGGCTCCTGCGAGCAGTACTTC. Amino acid sequence: CASSASGSCEQYF. The chain couples TRBV5-6 to TRBJ2-7, with D unresolved. Germline assignment: CDR1 SGHDT and CDR2 YYEEEE. The CDR3 extends over 13 amino acids. Looking up the rest from reference TRBV5-6 and TRBJ2-7 gives the full variable domain: DAGVTQSPTHLIKTRGQQVTLRCSPKSGHDTVSWYQQALGQGPQFIFQYYEEEERQRGNFPDRFSGHQFPNYSSELNVNALLLGDSALYLCASSASGSCEQYFGPGTRLTVT.

This clone came up a few times. The genes are TRBV7-3 and TRBJ2-1; D is undetermined. This CDR3 region has 13 residues. Looked up from germline, CDR1 is SGHTA and CDR2 is FQGTGA. The ends were cut back, 6 bases at V and 6 bases at J, with 12 bases in the middle. CDR3 sequence (DNA): TGTGCCAGCAGGGAACCAGCGAGCAATGAGCAGTTCTTC. Protein product: CASREPASNEQFF. The full variable domain, its missing parts supplied by reference TRBV7-3 and TRBJ2-1, is GAGVSQTPSNKVTEKGKYVELRCDPISGHTALYWYRQSLGQGPEFLIYFQGTGAADDSGLPNDRFFAVRPEGSVSTLKIQRTERGDSAVYLCASREPASNEQFFGPGTRLTVL.

This chain joins TRBV5-1 and TRBJ2-7, with 8 positions matching TRBD1. CDR1 and CDR2 from the germline V gene are SGHRS and YFSETQ. V lost 1 base and J lost 4; bases outside the gene matches: 7. This CDR3 is built from 15 residues. The CDR3 spells CASSLIGTGEYEQYF. The CDR3, as DNA: TGCGCCAGCAGCTTGATCGGGACAGGTGAATACGAGCAGTACTTC.

This rearrangement joins TRBV7-6 to TRBJ2-3; no firm D call. V was shortened by 4 bases and J by 3 bases, with 5 bases between the two germline ends. Germline loops: CDR1 SGHVS, CDR2 FNYEAQ. The CDR3 runs 12 residues. This CDR3 reads CASSSGTDTQYF. The CDR3 bases are TGTGCCAGCAGCTCCGGGACAGATACGCAGTATTTT. The complete variable domain, with remaining parts taken from reference TRBV7-6 and TRBJ2-3, reads GAGVSQSPRYKVTKRGQDVALRCDPISGHVSLYWYRQALGQGPEFLTYFNYEAQQDKSGLPNDRFSAERPEGSISTLTIQRTEQRDSAMYRCASSSGTDTQYFGPGTRLTVL.

In this sample, this clone turned up a few times. At one end, the junction sequence differs from germline, possibly due to a read error. This rearrangement joins TRBV27 to TRBJ2-5, with D perhaps TRBD1 (6 bases). The CDR3 totals 15 residues. Germline V gene data show CDR1 as MNHEY and CDR2 as SMNVEV (reference sequence). This CDR3 reads CASSAYTGTTEAQYF. Here the CDR3 DNA reads TGTGCCAGCAGTGCGTATACTGGGACAACAGAGGCCCAGTACTTC.

The CDR3 DNA reads TGCAGCGCTTTATCCGGTCGGGGCACTGAAGCTTTCTTT. It yields the protein CSALSGRGTEAFF. This chain connects TRBV29-1 to TRBJ1-1, with unresolved D. Trimming took 7 bases from V and 4 from J, leaving 16 bases between them. This CDR3 has 13 amino acids. CDR1 and CDR2 from the germline V gene are SQVTM and ANQGSEA. Together with reference TRBV29-1 and TRBJ1-1, the CDR3 gives the full variable domain: SAVISQKPSRDICQRGTSLTIQCQVDSQVTMMFWYRQQPGQSLTLIATANQGSEATYESGFVIDKFPISRPNLTFSTLTVSNMSPEDSSIYLCSALSGRGTEAFFGQGTRLTVV.

This chain connects TRBV11-2 to TRBJ1-2, with no clear D. There are 14 residues in the CDR3. Trimming pared 4 bases from V and 4 bases from J, leaving 13 bases between. Germline CDR1 is SGHAT and CDR2 is FQNNGV. The CDR3 is CASSSTTAGYGYTF. CDR3 nucleotide sequence: TGTGCCAGCAGCTCCACCACAGCGGGCTATGGCTACACCTTC.

The rearrangement uses TRBV2 and TRBJ1-5, with D uncertain. The germline V gene encodes CDR1 SNHLY and CDR2 FYNNEI. V was shortened by 9 bases and J by 3 bases, with 15 bases between the two germline ends. There are 14 residues in the CDR3. CDR3: CASSFGSTNQPQHF. The CDR3 DNA follows: TGTGCCAGTAGCTTTGGGTCCACCAATCAGCCCCAGCATTTT.

V usage is TRBV5-1 and J usage is TRBJ1-6; weak D call: TRBD1 (6 bases). The CDR3 contains 16 residues. V gave up 0 bases and J gave up 8 bases, with 15 bases separating them. Germline lookup yields CDR1 SGHRS and CDR2 YFSETQ. The CDR3 here is CASSLGWGHVDSPLHF. CDR3 coding DNA: TGCGCCAGCAGCTTGGGTTGGGGGCATGTGGATTCACCCCTCCACTTT.

The rearrangement joins TRBV11-2 to TRBJ2-2, with 9 bases matching TRBD2. The V gene's germline CDR1 is SGHAT and CDR2 FQNNGV. V was clipped by 2 bases and J by 6 bases; unmatched bases: 10. The CDR3 totals 17 residues. CDR3 in amino acids: CASSLKRMRGGPGELFF. The CDR3 region has the DNA TGTGCCAGCAGCTTAAAAAGGATGCGGGGGGGCCCCGGGGAGCTGTTTTTT.

This clone was seen once. The J gene is TRBJ1-4, the V gene TRBV10-3, with D perhaps matching TRBD1 (6 bases). Germline-derived CDR1 and CDR2 are ENHRY and SYGVKD. The CDR3 has 17 amino acids. Trimming shortened V by 3 bases and J by 3 bases, and 17 bases separated the two germline ends. The CDR3 spells CAISERLGGAANEKLFF. CDR3 DNA: TGTGCCATCAGTGAAAGACTTGGGGGGGCCGCTAATGAAAAACTGTTTTTT.

The rearrangement links TRBV7-9 to TRBJ2-2, with 7 bases aligning to TRBD1. Germline trimming cut 5 bases from V and 5 bases from J; bases unmatched to any gene: 11. The germline V gene encodes CDR1 SEHNR and CDR2 FQNEAQ (reference sequence). This CDR3 has 16 residues. CDR3 in amino acids: CASSPRQGRGTGELFF. The CDR3 nucleotides read TGTGCCAGCAGCCCGCGACAGGGTAGAGGAACCGGGGAGCTGTTTTTT.

In this sample, this clone turned up once. The chain uses TRBV10-3 and TRBJ2-3; weak D call: TRBD1 (7 bases). The CDR3 has 11 amino acids. CDR1 is ENHRY and CDR2 is SYGVKD in the germline V gene. Trimming pared 5 bases from V and 10 bases from J, leaving 10 bases between. CDR3 sequence (DNA): TGTGCCATCAGTCAGGGGGGCCCGCAGTATTTT. It codes for CAISQGGPQYF.

This clone was counted once. V usage is TRBV6-5 and J usage is TRBJ2-7; 8 bases match TRBD1. CDR1 is MNHEY, CDR2 SVGAGI, per germline. V dropped 3 bases and J dropped 7; count of bases not matched to a gene: 5. The CDR3 runs 13 residues. CDR3 sequence: CASSYQGAREQYF. CDR3 bases: TGTGCCAGCAGTTATCAGGGGGCGAGGGAGCAGTACTTC.

The chain combines TRBV6-5 with TRBJ2-1, with 9 bases fitting TRBD1. Germline CDR1 is MNHEY and CDR2 is SVGAGI. V dropped 7 bases and J dropped 4; count of bases not matched to a gene: 5. The CDR3 is 14 residues long. CDR3 coding DNA: TGTGCCAGCAAGGGGACAGGGCCTTACAATGAGCAGTTCTTC. Its translation: CASKGTGPYNEQFF.

The chain carries TRBV7-6 and TRBJ2-1; D is possibly TRBD1 (6 bases). The CDR3 is 12 residues long. The V end was cut by 1 base, the J end by 15 bases, with 13 bases between. Looked up from germline, CDR1 is SGHVS and CDR2 is FNYEAQ. The CDR3 loop is CASSLDTGSLFF. The DNA for the CDR3 is TGTGCCAGCAGCTTAGATACAGGGTCACTGTTCTTC.

This clone has just one count. This chain connects TRBV7-9 to TRBJ1-2; D remains unclear. The CDR3 spans 16 residues. Germline lookup yields CDR1 SEHNR and CDR2 FQNEAQ (reference sequence). V lost 5 bases to trimming and J lost 4 bases, with 20 bases between them. CDR3 coding DNA: TGTGCCAGCAGCGCCGTTTTAGCTGTGCAGCTCTATGGCTACACCTTC. It translates to CASSAVLAVQLYGYTF.

This chain's CDR3 is CASSDSGTGAEEQYF. The DNA for the CDR3 is TGTGCCAGCAGCGATTCCGGGACAGGGGCGGAGGAGCAGTACTTC. The chain links TRBV9 to TRBJ2-7, with 10 bases that match TRBD1. V lost 3 bases and J lost 7; bases outside the gene matches: 10. CDR1 and CDR2 from the germline V gene are SGDLS and YYNGEE. There are 15 residues in the CDR3.

Concerning this clone: This same CDR3 is encoded by further DNA sequences in the sample. V gene TRBV7-9 combines with J gene TRBJ1-1; 9 positions agree with TRBD1. The V and J ends lost 1 base and 5 bases, in that order; junction bases with no gene match: 5. CDR1 and CDR2 from the germline V gene are SEHNR and FQNEAQ (reference sequence). The CDR3 has 15 amino acids. In nucleotides, the CDR3 is TGTGCCAGCAGCTTAGTGGGACAGGGTGGAACTGAAGCTTTCTTT. Amino acids: CASSLVGQGGTEAFF.

The V and J genes are TRBV10-1 and TRBJ1-2; 9 bases agree with TRBD1. Germline V gene data show CDR1 as WNHNN and CDR2 as SYGVQD (reference sequence). This CDR3 has 13 residues. Losses at the gene ends were 6 bases for V and 6 bases for J; bases not matched to a gene: 5. DNA of the CDR3: TGCGCCAGCAGCGCTACAGGGGGCGATGGCTACACCTTC. Its protein product is CASSATGGDGYTF.

The table lists this clone with a count of one. The chain recombines TRBV28 with TRBJ1-3; D might be TRBD1 (5 bases). V shed 6 bases and J shed 5 bases, with 14 bases lying between them. Germline V gene sequence: CDR1 MDHEN, CDR2 SYDVKM. CDR3 length: 14 amino acids. The DNA for the CDR3 is TGTGCCAGCAGCCTCGTGGGGGGACGAAACACCATATATTTT. Encoded protein: CASSLVGGRNTIYF.

The J gene is TRBJ2-3, the V gene TRBV30; D perhaps matches TRBD1 (7 bases). This CDR3 region has 16 residues. Germline CDR1 reads GTSNPN; CDR2 reads SVGIG (reference sequence). The V gene lost 3 bases and the J gene lost 2 bases, with 18 bases spanning the gap. The CDR3 loop reads CAWSGPPGGNTDTQYF. As DNA, the CDR3 is TGTGCCTGGAGCGGACCTCCAGGGGGGAACACAGATACGCAGTATTTT.

This clone has a single count. The rearrangement uses TRBV28 and TRBJ1-5; 7 bases match TRBD1. V trimming: 7 bases; J trimming: 4 bases; junction bases outside the gene matches: 10. The germline V gene has CDR1 MDHEN and CDR2 SYDVKM. The CDR3 length is 15 residues. CDR3 sequence (DNA): TGTGCCAGCAATCAGGCCACAGGGGTAAATCAGCCCCAGCATTTT. It translates to CASNQATGVNQPQHF. Based on the CDR3 plus reference TRBV28 and TRBJ1-5, the full variable domain is DVKVTQSSRYLVKRTGEKVFLECVQDMDHENMFWYRQDPGLGLRLIYFSYDVKMKEKGDIPEGYSVSREKKERFSLILESASTNQTSMYLCASNQATGVNQPQHFGDGTRLSIL.

V and J are TRBV5-6 and TRBJ2-5, with 9 bases matching TRBD1. The J call may be in error: the DNA end matches TRBJ2-7 better. Germline CDR1 is SGHDT and CDR2 is YYEEEE. This CDR3 is 15 amino acids long. CDR3 amino acids: CASSFRDRAYYEQYF. The DNA for the CDR3 is TGTGCCAGCAGCTTCCGGGACAGGGCTTACTACGAGCAGTACTTC.

This chain joins TRBV5-8 and TRBJ2-5; no definite D call. The V and J ends lost 2 bases and 1 base respectively, with 3 bases between them. Germline V gene data show CDR1 as SGHTS and CDR2 as YDEGEE. The CDR3 covers 12 residues. CDR3 coding DNA: TGTGCCAGCAGCTTCATCCAAGAGACCCAGTACTTC. It yields the protein CASSFIQETQYF. Together with reference TRBV5-8 and TRBJ2-5, the CDR3 gives the full variable domain: EAGVTQSPTHLIKTRGQQATLRCSPISGHTSVYWYQQALGLGLQFLLWYDEGEERNRGNFPPRFSGRQFPNYSSELNVNALELEDSALYLCASSFIQETQYFGPGTRLLVL.

This chain uses TRBV25-1 with TRBJ2-7; 7 nucleotides agree with TRBD2. The CDR3 has 14 amino acids. Germline CDR1 MGHDK, CDR2 SYGVNS. The V segment lost 8 bases and the J segment 5 bases; nucleotides outside the gene matches: 12. CDR3 in amino acids: CASGTSGTKDEQYF. CDR3 DNA sequence: TGTGCCAGCGGGACCTCCGGGACTAAGGACGAGCAGTACTTC.

The V and J genes are TRBV19 and TRBJ2-4; weak D call: TRBD2 (6 bases). The CDR3 sequence is 14 residues long. V was clipped by 5 bases and J by 7 bases, with 15 bases between them. The V gene's germline CDR1 is LNHDA and CDR2 SQIVND (reference sequence). As DNA, the CDR3 is TGTGCCAGTAGTTCTGCGGGGTACGGTAACATTCAGTACTTC. This translates into CASSSAGYGNIQYF.

The chain carries TRBV6-5 and TRBJ2-2, with D uncertain. The CDR3 has 15 amino acids. Trimming removed 8 bases from V and 8 bases from J, with 21 bases in between. Germline V gives CDR1 MNHEY, CDR2 SVGAGI. This chain's CDR3 is CASRSQPTQSGELFF. CDR3 bases: TGTGCCAGCCGATCACAACCCACGCAGTCAGGGGAGCTGTTTTTT.